These 20 T cell receptor beta chains share one sample of origin, sequenced in a study of T-cell memory formation after mild COVID-19. Via MiXCR, TCRdb re-called the 5' RACE reads, giving one row per CDR3 protein. The table lists about 250,000 distinct CDR3 sequences, roughly 18% of them singletons. Specimen: PBMCs or a T cell subset sorted from them (not recorded which). The source is a young man who had mild COVID-19 (a few samples of this study predate the infection). Cell type and time point are not known.

The V gene is TRBV7-2, the J gene TRBJ1-4; D unclear. The CDR3 length is 14 residues. V was pared by 5 bases and J by 7 bases, with 14 bases between. Germline V gene lookup returns CDR1 SGHTA and CDR2 FQGNSA. CDR3 sequence: CASSRAYSGEKLFF. CDR3 DNA sequence: TGTGCCAGCAGCCGAGCATATTCGGGTGAAAAACTGTTTTTT.

The chain combines TRBV5-5 with TRBJ2-3; 12 positions agree with TRBD1. V was clipped by 0 bases and J by 0 bases; unmatched bases: 14. The CDR3 runs to 21 residues. The germline CDR1 and CDR2 sequences are SGHKS and YYEKEE (reference sequence). DNA for the CDR3: TGTGCCAGCAGCTTGGCTACGATGAACCCGGGACAGGGGGCTAGCACAGATACGCAGTATTTT. Encoded protein: CASSLATMNPGQGASTDTQYF.

There are a few counts of this clonotype. The DNA of the CDR3 is TGTGCCAGCAGTTTATCCGCAGGACTCCCCGGGGAGCTGTTTTTT. This sequence encodes CASSLSAGLPGELFF. This chain links TRBV27 with TRBJ2-2, with D perhaps TRBD2 (5 bases). Trimming took off 0 bases at V and 6 bases at J, with 11 bases between the two ends. CDR1 MNHEY and CDR2 SMNVEV come from the germline V gene (reference sequence). The CDR3 is 15 amino acids.

There are a few counts of this clonotype. V gene TRBV29-1 combines with J gene TRBJ2-5, with TRBD1 matching over 8 bases. The CDR3 sequence is 14 residues long. V gave up 6 bases and J gave up 1 base; unmatched junction bases: 7. Germline lookup yields CDR1 SQVTM and CDR2 ANQGSEA. CDR3 region: CSVAKDRVQETQYF. The CDR3, as DNA: TGCAGCGTGGCCAAGGACAGGGTCCAAGAGACCCAGTACTTC.

Only a few counts were recorded for this clonotype. This sequence joins TRBV6-6 and TRBJ2-2; TRBD1 is a possible D gene (5 bases). Germline CDR1 MNHNY, CDR2 SVGAGI (reference sequence). The ends were cut back, 2 bases at V and 2 bases at J, with 6 bases in the middle. This CDR3 has 14 amino acids. CDR3 bases: TGTGCCAGCAGTTACGGGGCTAACACCGGGGAGCTGTTTTTT. This gives the protein CASSYGANTGELFF.

The chain links TRBV11-2 to TRBJ2-5, with a weak D call TRBD1 (6 bases). V dropped 5 bases and J dropped 1 base, with 11 bases sitting between them. Germline CDR1 reads SGHAT; CDR2 reads FQNNGV. This CDR3 region has 14 residues. CDR3 in amino acids: CASSPWTAQETQYF. CDR3 nucleotides: TGTGCCAGCAGCCCTTGGACAGCCCAAGAGACCCAGTACTTC.

This clonotype appeared a few times. The chain combines TRBV9 with TRBJ2-3; maybe TRBD1 (5 bases). The CDR3 length is 14 residues. In germline, CDR1 is SGDLS, CDR2 YYNGEE. Trimming took off 4 bases at V and 6 bases at J, with 15 bases between the two ends. The DNA for the CDR3 is TGTGCCAGCAGCAATCTTAGGGGCTGGGATACGCAGTATTTT. The encoded protein is CASSNLRGWDTQYF. Variable domain in full (rest from reference TRBV9 and TRBJ2-3): DSGVTQTPKHLITATGQRVTLRCSPRSGDLSVYWYQQSLDQGLQFLIQYYNGEERAKGNILERFSAQQFPDLHSELNLSSLELGDSALYFCASSNLRGWDTQYFGPGTRLTVL.

This clonotype has more than one count but fewer than ten. The V call is TRBV20-1, the J call TRBJ2-5; TRBD2 might be the D (7 bases). Trimming stripped 3 bases from V and 5 bases from J, with 16 bases between. Germline-derived CDR1 and CDR2 are DFQATT and SNEGSKA (reference sequence). This CDR3 has 14 amino acids. CDR3 residues: CSARATGGRETQYF. Written as DNA, the CDR3 is TGCAGTGCTAGGGCCACGGGGGGCAGGGAGACCCAGTACTTC.

The chain has TRBV10-2 and TRBJ2-1; 10 nucleotides agree with TRBD2. V dropped 7 bases and J dropped 7; count of bases not matched to a gene: 4. The CDR3 has 13 residues. The germline gives CDR1 WSHSY, CDR2 SAAADI. DNA for the CDR3: TGCGCCAGCATGAGCGGGGGGGGAAATGAGCAGTTCTTC. This gives the protein CASMSGGGNEQFF.

The V and J genes are TRBV6-1 and TRBJ2-2; the D gene is possibly TRBD1 (6 bases). V was shortened by 4 bases and J by 5 bases, with 11 bases between the two germline ends. The CDR3 is 14 amino acids. The germline gives CDR1 MNHNS, CDR2 SASEGT. CDR3 loop: CASSGSGVTGELFF. CDR3 in DNA: TGTGCCAGCAGTGGCTCAGGGGTAACCGGGGAGCTGTTTTTT.

In its sample, this clonotype was seen a few times. This chain connects TRBV4-3 to TRBJ2-3, with D perhaps matching TRBD2 (6 bases). V lost 0 bases and J 7 bases, leaving 11 bases between the germline ends. CDR1 LGHNA and CDR2 YSLEER come from the germline V gene. This CDR3 has 14 residues. This chain's CDR3 is CASSQDVLANTQYF. CDR3 nucleotide sequence: TGCGCCAGCAGCCAAGATGTACTAGCCAATACGCAGTATTTT.

This clonotype showed up just a few times. The gene calls are TRBV11-2 and TRBJ2-1; 12 bases are a match to TRBD2. The V gene end was trimmed by 5 bases and the J gene end by 5 bases; junction bases not matched to a gene: 4. The length of the CDR3 is 15 residues. Germline values: CDR1 SGHAT, CDR2 FQNNGV. As DNA, the CDR3 is TGTGCCAGCAGCGCCAGACTAGCGGGGGACAATGAGCAGTTCTTC. It is translated as CASSARLAGDNEQFF.

This clonotype came up a few times. The V gene is TRBV12-2, the J gene TRBJ2-2; the table's TRBD1 call for D was not verified on the DNA. TRBV12-2 is marked as a pseudogene. The CDR3 has 17 residues. CDR3 in amino acids: CASPHPCPESNTGELFF. The CDR3 DNA sequence: TGTGCAAGTCCCCACCCCTGTCCGGAGTCCAACACCGGGGAGCTGTTTTTT.

This clonotype has a handful of counts. This chain links TRBV18 with TRBJ2-7; 12 bases align to TRBD1. The CDR3 extends over 15 amino acids. The ends lost 4 bases at V and 3 bases at J; junction bases unmatched: 4. Germline V CDR1 and CDR2: KGHSH, LQKENI. In DNA form, the CDR3 reads TGTGCCAGCTCACAAGGGACAGGGGGCTACTACGAGCAGTACTTC. Protein: CASSQGTGGYYEQYF.

This clonotype showed up many times. The chain recombines TRBV10-3 with TRBJ2-3; 10 bases line up with TRBD2. V gave up 0 bases and J gave up 4 bases; unmatched junction bases: 13. The germline gives CDR1 ENHRY, CDR2 SYGVKD. The CDR3 loop spans 19 amino acids. The CDR3 loop is CAISESYLGLAPGSDTQYF. The CDR3 DNA reads TGTGCCATCAGTGAGTCCTACCTGGGACTAGCGCCGGGCTCAGATACGCAGTATTTT.

This clonotype showed up just a few times. The chain links TRBV7-8 to TRBJ2-1; 11 bases match TRBD2. The germline CDR1 and CDR2 sequences are SGHVS and FQNEAQ. This CDR3 is built from 14 residues. Trimming removed 9 bases from V and 0 bases from J; junction bases left unmatched: 1. CDR3 DNA sequence: TGTGCCAGTACTAGCGGGAGCTCCTACAATGAGCAGTTCTTC. It specifies CASTSGSSYNEQFF.

V usage is TRBV5-6 and J usage is TRBJ1-4; no firm D call. Germline assignment: CDR1 SGHDT and CDR2 YYEEEE. The ends were cut back, 4 bases at V and 3 bases at J, with 10 bases in the middle. The CDR3 sequence is 14 residues long. The CDR3 loop is CASSRGQPNEKLFF. The CDR3 DNA is TGTGCCAGCAGCCGAGGGCAGCCTAATGAAAAACTGTTTTTT.

The chain links TRBV7-9 to TRBJ2-7; TRBD1 might be the D (6 bases). Trimming left V 5 bases short and J 4 bases short, with 9 bases between. From germline, CDR1 is SEHNR and CDR2 FQNEAQ (reference sequence). This CDR3 is 12 amino acids long. Written as DNA, the CDR3 is TGTGCCAGCAGCCTGGGACAATACGAGCAGTACGTC. This gives the protein CASSLGQYEQYV.

The CDR3 is CASSIRDGAFF. CDR3 nucleotide sequence: TGTGCCAGCAGTATACGGGACGGGGCTTTCTTT. The V gene is TRBV28, the J gene TRBJ1-1; maybe TRBD1 (5 bases). The germline V gene encodes CDR1 MDHEN and CDR2 SYDVKM. V was cut by 5 bases and J by 11 bases, with 12 bases left in between. The CDR3 length is 11 residues.

The chain is built from TRBV12-3 or TRBV12-4 and TRBJ1-2, with 12 bases aligning to TRBD1. The CDR3 has 16 residues. Trimming at V came to 6 bases and at J to 4 bases, leaving 9 bases not matched to a gene. The CDR3 bases are TGTGCCAGCAGGGGGACAGGGGGCGCGTTGGGCTATGGCTACACCTTC. Residues: CASRGTGGALGYGYTF.